Listed below are T cell receptor beta chains from one sample, sequenced in a study of glioma-infiltrating T cells after dendritic cell vaccination. The assay was immunoSEQ multiplex PCR, and TCRdb's table has in-frame clones only and misses some. The top ten clones hold 2.5% to 3.5% of a sample with 99,000 or so clones, roughly 90% of them seen once. Specimen: blood, collected after dendritic cell vaccination. The receptor source for this set is a human donor with glioblastoma. Both conserved end residues are part of each CDR3. D genes are given only for firm matches. A clone size is listed for some rows: how often the clone was seen (once, few, many), or a class if it is expanded.

V,size,D,J,DNA,CDR3
TRBV10-3,.,.,TRBJ1-1,TGTGCCATCAGTGAACAACATATGAACACTGAAGCTTTCTTT,CAISEQHMNTEAFF
TRBV6-1,.,TRBD2,TRBJ2-2,TGTGCCAGCACCCTCCAAGGGAGGGCCACCGGGGAGCTGTTTTTT,CASTLQGRATGELFF
TRBV11-2,once,.,TRBJ1-2,TGTGCCAGCAGCTTAAATCGAGCATATCAACTTGGCTATGGCTACACCTTC,CASSLNRAYQLGYGYTF
TRBV5-1,.,TRBD2,TRBJ2-2,TGCGCCAGCAGCTTGGAGGTAGCGGGAACCGGGGAGCTGTTTTTT,CASSLEVAGTGELFF
TRBV5-4,.,TRBD2,TRBJ2-1,TGTGCCAGCAGCTTGGAAGCGGGGGGACACAATGAGCAGTTCTTC,CASSLEAGGHNEQFF
TRBV18,few,TRBD2,TRBJ2-7,TGTGCCAGCTCACCGGGGAGGGACGAGCAGTACTTC,CASSPGRDEQYF
TRBV18,once,TRBD2,TRBJ2-5,TGTGCCAGCTCGCTACTAGCGGGGGGCCAAGAGACCCAGTACTTC,CASSLLAGGQETQYF
TRBV7-8,.,.,TRBJ2-3,TGTGCCAGCAGGTTGGGGTTTGAGGGAGAGGCAGATACGCAGTATTTT,CASRLGFEGEADTQYF
TRBV6-5,.,.,TRBJ1-1,TGTGCCAGCAGCCCTCGGGGGAACACTGAAGCTTTCTTT,CASSPRGNTEAFF
TRBV7-3,.,.,TRBJ2-3,TGTGCCAGCAGCTCCGTCAGCACAGATACGCAGTATTTT,CASSSVSTDTQYF
TRBV27,.,.,TRBJ1-2,TGTGCCAGCAGTTGGACAGCTACCACCTATGGCTACACCTTC,CASSWTATTYGYTF
TRBV9,.,.,TRBJ1-2,TGTGCCAGCAGCGTAGGACAGGTGAACTATGGCTACACCTTC,CASSVGQVNYGYTF
TRBV2,.,TRBD2,TRBJ2-5,TGTGCCAGCAGTTATCTAGCGGGAGCCGGGGAGACCCAGTACTTC,CASSYLAGAGETQYF
TRBV10-2,.,.,TRBJ2-2,TGCGCCAGCAGTGAGGGAGATACCGGGGAGCTGTTTTTT,CASSEGDTGELFF
TRBV6-5,.,TRBD2,TRBJ2-3,TGTGCCAGCAGTTCTAGCGGGGGGTCAGATACGCAGTATTTT,CASSSSGGSDTQYF
TRBV11-3,.,TRBD2,TRBJ2-5,TGTGCCAGCAGCTTAGGAAAGGGACTAGCGGGAGAGACCCAGTACTTC,CASSLGKGLAGETQYF
TRBV19,.,.,TRBJ2-5,TGTGCCAGTAGTATCAGATCCGAGGGCTGGGAGACCCAGTACTTC,CASSIRSEGWETQYF
TRBV5-7,.,TRBD2,TRBJ2-7,TGTGCCAGCAGCCCACGCCCGGCCCCATCCTTAGCGGGCGGGGAGTTC,CASSPRPAPSLAGGEF
TRBV6-5,few,.,TRBJ1-3,TGTGCCAGTTACGGGGGAAACACCATATATTTT,CASYGGNTIYF
TRBV27,.,TRBD2,TRBJ2-7,TGTGCCAGCAGTTTTGGCGGGAGCTCCTACGAGCAGTACTTC,CASSFGGSSYEQYF
TRBV29-1,.,.,TRBJ1-2,TGCAGCGCGGTGGCTAGCTATGGCTACACCTTC,CSAVASYGYTF
TRBV10-3,.,TRBD2,TRBJ2-1,TGTGCCATCGCGGGGGAAGCGGGCCTCGAGCGTGAGCAGTTCTTC,CAIAGEAGLEREQFF
TRBV5-1,.,TRBD1,TRBJ2-5,TGCGCCAGCAGCTCCTGGGACAGGCAAGAGACCCAGTACTTC,CASSSWDRQETQYF
TRBV5-1,.,.,TRBJ1-2,TGCGCCAGCAGCTTAGGGACAATACCGGAGGCATCGGGCTACACCTTC,CASSLGTIPEASGYTF
TRBV27,.,.,TRBJ1-4,TGTGCCAGCAAGCAACTGGGGGGTGGGAAGGAAAAACTGTTTTTT,CASKQLGGGKEKLFF
TRBV30,.,TRBD1,TRBJ1-2,TGTGCCTGGAGTACCCGACAGGGGATGGGCTTGTATGGCTACACCTTC,CAWSTRQGMGLYGYTF
TRBV5-6,.,.,TRBJ1-1,TGTGCCAGCAGCTTGGGCAGGGGTATGAACACTGAAGCTTTCTTT,CASSLGRGMNTEAFF
TRBV6-5,.,.,TRBJ1-6,TGTGCCAGCAGTTCCAGGGAAAATTCACCCCTCCACTTT,CASSSRENSPLHF
TRBV4-2,.,TRBD2,TRBJ2-7,TGTGCCAGCAGCAGCGGGACTAGCGGTTACGAGCAGTACTTC,CASSSGTSGYEQYF
TRBV9,.,.,TRBJ2-3,TGTGCCAGCAGTCACGACAGAACAGATACGCAGTATTTT,CASSHDRTDTQYF
TRBV4-1,once,.,TRBJ1-1,TGCGCCAGCAACCGGGTATCGGGGGAGCGGAATGAAGCTTTCTTT,CASNRVSGERNEAFF
TRBV5-1,.,TRBD1,TRBJ2-1,TGCGCCAGCAGCTTGTTCGGACAGGGTAGTGATGAGCAGTTCTTC,CASSLFGQGSDEQFF